These 17 T cell receptor beta chains came from one sample sequenced in a study of human T cells and chemical hapten exposure. TCRdb re-called the RACE reads with MiXCR, one entry per CDR3 protein. The sample shows tens of thousands of distinct CDR3 sequences, 8.5% of them seen only once. As for time point: patch test 2, 6 weeks after DPC sensitization. The sample's treatment: therapeutic diphenylcyclopropenone sensitization with weekly scalp DPC. The sample here was whole blood, taken in connection with sensitization to the hapten diphenylcyclopropenone (DPC). Receptors were obtained from a woman between 45 and 60 years old with alopecia areata. Some clones in this sample may be carry-over from other donors' samples.

This clonotype was counted at least ten times. The rearrangement links TRBV7-6 to TRBJ1-4; possible D gene TRBD1, 5 bases. Trimming cost V 6 bases and J 7 bases, with 12 bases left between them. CDR3 length: 13 amino acids. Germline CDR1 SGHVS, CDR2 FNYEAQ. The CDR3 bases are TGTGCCAGCAGTGGGGCATCTAGTGAAAAACTGTTTTTT. Translating it yields CASSGASSEKLFF.

This clonotype came up many times. The gene calls are TRBV20-1 and TRBJ2-1; 7 nucleotides match TRBD2. The V and J ends lost 5 bases and 1 base, in that order; junction bases with no gene match: 11. The germline V gene encodes CDR1 DFQATT and CDR2 SNEGSKA (reference sequence). The CDR3 has 16 residues. CDR3 region: CSAGNSGWPSYNEQFF. The CDR3 DNA sequence: TGCAGTGCTGGGAATAGCGGGTGGCCGTCCTACAATGAGCAGTTCTTC.

J is TRBJ2-4 and V is TRBV10-3; D may be TRBD2 (5 bases). CDR1 is ENHRY, CDR2 SYGVKD, per germline. V shed 3 bases and J shed 13 bases, with 16 bases lying between them. The CDR3 loop spans 13 amino acids. The CDR3 protein is CAISESGLPSQYF. DNA of the CDR3: TGTGCCATCAGTGAATCCGGACTCCCAAGCCAGTACTTC.

The rearrangement uses TRBV28 and TRBJ2-6; D might be TRBD2 (5 bases). The CDR3 sequence is 16 residues long. The germline V gene encodes CDR1 MDHEN and CDR2 SYDVKM. Trimming removed 2 bases from V and 4 bases from J, with 12 bases in between. CDR3 sequence (DNA): TGTGCCAGCAGTTTAGAGCTACTAGGGGGGGCCAACGTCCTGACTTTC. It is translated as CASSLELLGGANVLTF.

The table lists this clonotype with a few counts. This rearrangement joins TRBV12-3 or TRBV12-4 to TRBJ2-3, with 10 nucleotides matching TRBD1. With V trimmed by 3 bases and J by 3 bases, 3 bases remained unmatched. The CDR3 has 15 residues. The CDR3 reads CASSFLGQGTDTQYF. The CDR3 region has the DNA TGTGCCAGCAGTTTCCTGGGACAGGGGACAGATACGCAGTATTTT.

This clonotype was observed once. The chain couples TRBV5-4 to TRBJ1-5; D gene uncertain. Looked up from germline, CDR1 is SGHNT and CDR2 is YYREEE (reference sequence). The V end lost 4 bases, the J end lost 8 bases, and 19 bases lay between the germline ends. CDR3 size: 15 residues. Here the CDR3 DNA reads TGTGCCAGCAGCGTGGACCCTTTTGGCGGCAAGCCCCAGCATTTT. As protein: CASSVDPFGGKPQHF.

This clonotype was observed at least ten times. This chain uses TRBV12-3 or TRBV12-4 with TRBJ1-5; unclear D gene. Trimming removed 3 bases at V and 3 bases at J, with 9 bases between. This CDR3 comprises 14 residues. In DNA, the CDR3 is TGTGCCAGCAGTTTGGGCGGGCTCAATCAGCCCCAGCATTTT. As protein: CASSLGGLNQPQHF.

The sample holds a few counts of this clonotype. CDR3 nucleotide sequence: TGTGCCAGCAGTCCCACAAGCTCACCCCTCCACTTT. Its translation: CASSPTSSPLHF. The chain combines TRBV27 with TRBJ1-6; D gene unclear. V was shortened by 5 bases and J by 10 bases, with 9 bases between the two germline ends. The CDR3 has 12 amino acids. Germline values: CDR1 MNHEY, CDR2 SMNVEV (reference sequence).

This clonotype was seen ten or more times. This chain links TRBV10-3 with TRBJ2-2, with TRBD2 matching over 16 bases. Germline lookup yields CDR1 ENHRY and CDR2 SYGVKD. With V trimmed by 10 bases and J by 1 base, 9 bases remained unmatched. The CDR3 covers 18 residues. CDR3 amino acids: CATPKGLAGGLNTGELFF. For the CDR3, the DNA is TGTGCCACCCCGAAGGGACTAGCGGGGGGGTTGAACACCGGGGAGCTGTTTTTT.

A few counts support this clonotype. This chain connects TRBV12-3 or TRBV12-4 to TRBJ2-4; tentatively, D is TRBD2 (6 bases). This CDR3 has 17 amino acids. Trimming shortened V by 1 base and J by 0 bases, and 13 bases separated the two germline ends. CDR3 sequence reads: CASSLGAQGLAKNIQYF. CDR3 sequence (DNA): TGTGCCAGCAGTTTAGGGGCGCAGGGACTAGCCAAAAACATTCAGTACTTC.

This clonotype was found many times. The V and J genes are TRBV9 and TRBJ2-7, with D unclear. Looked up from germline, CDR1 is SGDLS and CDR2 is YYNGEE. The V end lost 0 bases, the J end lost 5 bases, and 12 bases lay between the germline ends. CDR3 length equals 14 residues. The CDR3: CASSVGGPNNEQYF. The CDR3 DNA follows: TGTGCCAGCAGCGTAGGGGGTCCGAATAACGAGCAGTACTTC.

Here the CDR3 DNA reads TGTGCCAGCAGCCTCCCTTTGAACACTGAAGCTTTCTTT. It codes for CASSLPLNTEAFF. The rearrangement uses TRBV7-9 and TRBJ1-1; D ambiguous. Trimming pared 5 bases from V and 0 bases from J, leaving 7 bases between. This CDR3 is 13 amino acids long. CDR1 SEHNR and CDR2 FQNEAQ come from the germline V gene (reference sequence).

CDR3 sequence: CAISVTGTGAYEQYF. DNA of the CDR3: TGTGCCATCAGTGTAACCGGGACAGGGGCCTACGAGCAGTACTTC. The J gene is TRBJ2-7, the V gene TRBV10-3; 10 bases agree with TRBD1. The J segment lost 2 bases and the V segment lost 4 bases, leaving 5 bases of the junction unmatched. CDR3 size: 15 residues. Germline V gene sequence: CDR1 ENHRY, CDR2 SYGVKD.

This clonotype was counted between two and nine times. V usage is TRBV12-3 or TRBV12-4 and J usage is TRBJ1-5; D is undetermined. V was clipped by 6 bases and J by 7 bases, with 10 bases between them. This CDR3 is built from 12 residues. DNA of the CDR3: TGTGCCAGCAGCATCCATCCACAGCCCCAGCATTTT. Translating it yields CASSIHPQPQHF.

This chain connects TRBV6-6 to TRBJ1-1; 7 positions agree with TRBD1. V dropped 2 bases and J dropped 1; count of bases not matched to a gene: 7. CDR1 MNHNY and CDR2 SVGAGI come from the germline V gene (reference sequence). The CDR3 consists of 16 residues. The CDR3 DNA follows: TGTGCCAGCAGTTACAAAGCCGGGACAGAGAACACTGAAGCTTTCTTT. This translates into CASSYKAGTENTEAFF.

This clonotype has ten or more counts. V and J are TRBV7-9 and TRBJ2-2, with TRBD2 matching 12 bases. The CDR3 contains 15 residues. Germline trimming cut 1 base from V and 7 bases from J; bases unmatched to any gene: 1. CDR1 and CDR2 from the germline V gene are SEHNR and FQNEAQ (reference sequence). The CDR3 sequence is CASSLGLAGVGELFF. In DNA, the CDR3 is TGTGCCAGCAGCTTAGGACTAGCGGGAGTCGGGGAGCTGTTTTTT.

A few counts support this clonotype. The chain carries TRBV18 and TRBJ1-5; possible D gene TRBD1, 5 bases. Per germline, CDR1 KGHSH and CDR2 LQKENI. V was shortened by 3 bases and J by 3 bases, with 12 bases between the two germline ends. This CDR3 region has 15 residues. The CDR3: CASSPPGTVNQPQHF. In DNA form, the CDR3 reads TGTGCCAGCTCACCCCCCGGGACGGTCAATCAGCCCCAGCATTTT. Full variable domain (remainder filled in from reference TRBV18 and TRBJ1-5): NAGVMQNPRHLVRRRGQEARLRCSPMKGHSHVYWYRQLPEEGLKFMVYLQKENIIDESGMPKERFSAEFPKEGPSILRIQQVVRGDSAAYFCASSPPGTVNQPQHFGDGTRLSIL.